Shown below are 20 T cell receptor beta chains from a single sample sequenced in a study of CD8+ T cells in alopecia areata. The treatment denotes: oral pan-JAK inhibitor, 5-10 mg twice daily. The sequencing template was cDNA reverse transcribed from extracted RNA. The protocol was immunoSEQ multiplex PCR, while the TCRdb copy is restricted to in-frame clones and leaves out a portion. Among around 190,000 clones listed, more than 55% were seen once. The sequencing used CD4+ T cells sorted from blood, collected between weeks 47 and 50, from a patient treated with tofacitinib. The receptors were gathered from a human donor with alopecia areata.

V gene TRBV2 combines with J gene TRBJ2-5; D remains ambiguous. With 8 bases removed from V and 1 base from J, the gap between germline ends came to 14 bases. The CDR3 length is 14 residues. Germline V lookup: CDR1 SNHLY, CDR2 FYNNEI. CDR3 in DNA: TGTGCCAGCTCACCCCCGAGTACCCAAGAGACCCAGTACTTC. As protein: CASSPPSTQETQYF. The complete variable domain, with remaining parts taken from reference TRBV2 and TRBJ2-5, reads EPEVTQTPSHQVTQMGQEVILRCVPISNHLYFYWYRQILGQKVEFLVSFYNNEISEKSEIFDDQFSVERPDGSNFTLKIRSTKLEDSAMYFCASSPPSTQETQYFGPGTRLLVL.

The chain carries TRBV25-1 and TRBJ2-2, with D possibly being TRBD2 (6 bases). The V and J ends lost 4 bases and 5 bases respectively, with 8 bases between them. There are 13 residues in the CDR3. Germline CDR1 MGHDK, CDR2 SYGVNS. CDR3 protein: CASSARGTGELFF. The CDR3 DNA is TGTGCCAGCAGTGCGCGGGGTACCGGGGAGCTGTTTTTT. Full variable domain (missing parts from reference TRBV25-1 and TRBJ2-2): EADIYQTPRYLVIGTGKKITLECSQTMGHDKMYWYQQDPGMELHLIHYSYGVNSTEKGDLSSESTVSRIRTEHFPLTLESARPSHTSQYLCASSARGTGELFFGEGSRLTVL.

This chain uses TRBV29-1 with TRBJ1-1, with D maybe TRBD1 (6 bases). CDR3 length: 13 amino acids. The ends were cut back, 5 bases at V and 7 bases at J, with 17 bases in the middle. Germline assignment: CDR1 SQVTM and CDR2 ANQGSEA. In nucleotides, the CDR3 is TGCAGCGTTAGAGAACAGGGCAGGAATGAAGCTTTCTTT. Protein: CSVREQGRNEAFF.

On this clone: At one end the junction does not follow the germline gene, possibly because of a read error. J is TRBJ2-3 and V is TRBV29-1, with D perhaps matching TRBD1 (6 bases). There are 14 residues in the CDR3. Germline V lookup: CDR1 SQVTM, CDR2 ANQGSEA. For the CDR3, the DNA is TGCAGCGTGGAAGGACAGTCTAGCACAGATACGCAGTATTTT. It codes for CSVEGQSSTDTQYF.

With respect to this clone: The sample has other DNA sequences that encode this CDR3 too. J is TRBJ1-5 and V is TRBV30, with TRBD1 identical over 10 bases. This CDR3 is built from 13 residues. The V and J ends lost 3 bases and 5 bases, in that order; junction bases with no gene match: 1. Germline loops: CDR1 GTSNPN, CDR2 SVGIG (reference sequence). DNA of the CDR3: TGTGCCTGGAGCGGACAGGGGGATCAGCCCCAGCATTTT. The encoded protein is CAWSGQGDQPQHF.

The V call is TRBV6-5, the J call TRBJ1-1; D not certain. CDR1 MNHEY and CDR2 SVGAGI come from the germline V gene. This CDR3 contains 13 residues. V lost 9 bases, J lost 2 bases, and 13 bases lay in between. CDR3 sequence: CASWAWQNTEAFF. The CDR3 region has the DNA TGTGCCAGTTGGGCCTGGCAAAACACTGAAGCTTTCTTT.

The chain uses TRBV27 and TRBJ2-3; a possible D gene is TRBD2 (6 bases). The germline CDR1 and CDR2 sequences are MNHEY and SMNVEV (reference sequence). This CDR3 is 15 amino acids long. Trimming left V 2 bases short and J 2 bases short, with 11 bases between. The DNA of the CDR3 is TGTGCCAGCAGTTTAACGGGGCGGGACACAGATACGCAGTATTTT. Amino acids: CASSLTGRDTDTQYF.

This rearrangement joins TRBV29-1 to TRBJ1-1; no definite D call. The ends were cut back, 4 bases at V and 5 bases at J, with 11 bases in the middle. Germline values: CDR1 SQVTM, CDR2 ANQGSEA. The CDR3 consists of 12 residues. CDR3 residues: CSVGGLDTEAFF. DNA for the CDR3: TGCAGCGTTGGTGGCCTCGATACTGAAGCTTTCTTT.

This clone was seen a few times. This chain connects TRBV30 to TRBJ2-2, with 12 bases aligning to TRBD2. V shed 4 bases and J 4 bases; nucleotides not matched to a gene: 4. Germline V gives CDR1 GTSNPN, CDR2 SVGIG (reference sequence). This CDR3 has 15 residues. CDR3 region: CAWTRLAGVTGELFF. In DNA form, the CDR3 reads TGTGCCTGGACACGACTAGCGGGGGTCACCGGGGAGCTGTTTTTT.

This clone was detected once. This chain links TRBV7-9 with TRBJ1-1; D gene unclear. This CDR3 comprises 11 residues. V was trimmed by 0 bases and J by 8 bases, leaving 4 bases between them. From germline, CDR1 is SEHNR and CDR2 FQNEAQ (reference sequence). In nucleotides, the CDR3 is TGTGCCAGCAGCTTAGCGACGGAAGCTTTCTTT. Protein product: CASSLATEAFF.

This chain links TRBV29-1 with TRBJ1-3; D not certain. The CDR3 runs 13 residues. The germline V gene has CDR1 SQVTM and CDR2 ANQGSEA. Trimming pared 4 bases from V and 3 bases from J, leaving 10 bases between. CDR3 sequence (DNA): TGCAGCGTTGCCCTGCTAAGTGGAAACACCATATATTTT. Its translation: CSVALLSGNTIYF.

This rearrangement joins TRBV27 to TRBJ2-7; TRBD1 agrees at 7 bases. V lost 6 bases and J lost 3; bases outside the gene matches: 11. This CDR3 contains 15 residues. The V gene's germline CDR1 is MNHEY and CDR2 SMNVEV (reference sequence). This chain's CDR3 is CASRSVMGQNYEQYF. The CDR3 DNA is TGTGCCAGCAGATCAGTTATGGGACAGAACTACGAGCAGTACTTC.

The chain has TRBV5-4 and TRBJ2-1; a possible D gene is TRBD2 (5 bases). CDR1 is SGHNT, CDR2 YYREEE, per germline (reference sequence). Trimming left V 4 bases short and J 7 bases short, with 15 bases between. The CDR3 is 14 amino acids. CDR3 amino acids: CASSGRGPWNEQFF. The DNA for the CDR3 is TGTGCCAGCAGCGGAAGAGGGCCGTGGAATGAGCAGTTCTTC. Full variable domain (outside the CDR3, taken from reference TRBV5-4 and TRBJ2-1): ETGVTQSPTHLIKTRGQQVTLRCSSQSGHNTVSWYQQALGQGPQFIFQYYREEENGRGNFPPRFSGLQFPNYSSELNVNALELDDSALYLCASSGRGPWNEQFFGPGTRLTVL.

This clone was found a few times. J is TRBJ2-3 and V is TRBV5-1, with no clear D. The CDR3 is 16 residues long. V was shortened by 4 bases and J by 4 bases, with 19 bases between the two germline ends. In germline, CDR1 is SGHRS, CDR2 YFSETQ. DNA for the CDR3: TGCGCCAGCAGCCCCCTCTCGATGCGTTCGGCAGATACGCAGTATTTT. It specifies CASSPLSMRSADTQYF.

This clone turned up a few times. The sample contains more than one DNA sequence encoding this CDR3. The chain is built from TRBV5-1 and TRBJ2-7; tentative D call: TRBD1 (5 bases). The length of the CDR3 is 14 residues. The V end lost 4 bases, the J end lost 0 bases, and 11 bases lay between the germline ends. CDR1 is SGHRS and CDR2 is YFSETQ in the germline V gene. The CDR3 DNA follows: TGCGCCAGCAGCCCTGACAGTCTCTCCTACGAGCAGTACTTC. This codes for CASSPDSLSYEQYF.

The rearrangement links TRBV4-1 to TRBJ2-7; TRBD1 agrees at 10 bases. Germline-derived CDR1 and CDR2 are MGHRA and YSYEKL. The CDR3 sequence is 15 residues long. V shed 2 bases and J 4 bases; nucleotides not matched to a gene: 5. CDR3 nucleotide sequence: TGCGCCAGCAGCCAACAACCGGGACAGGGGTACGAGCAGTACTTC. Protein sequence: CASSQQPGQGYEQYF.

J is TRBJ1-2 and V is TRBV27; 8 bases fit TRBD1. This CDR3 is built from 13 residues. Germline assignment: CDR1 MNHEY and CDR2 SMNVEV (reference sequence). The junction had 7 bases not matched to a gene; V was cut back by 9 bases and J by 4 bases. CDR3 region: CASSTGDGYGYTF. The CDR3 coding sequence is TGTGCCAGTTCGACAGGGGACGGCTATGGCTACACCTTC.

This chain links TRBV30 with TRBJ2-1; the D is unclear. Germline values: CDR1 GTSNPN, CDR2 SVGIG (reference sequence). The CDR3 length is 14 residues. The ends were cut back, 2 bases at V and 9 bases at J, with 17 bases in the middle. The DNA of the CDR3 is TGTGCCTGGAGTACCATAAAGGGAACCAGTGAGCAGTTCTTC. This translates into CAWSTIKGTSEQFF.

There are a few counts of this clone. The chain links TRBV7-2 to TRBJ2-7; the D is unclear. The CDR3 extends over 12 amino acids. Germline loops: CDR1 SGHTA, CDR2 FQGNSA. V was shortened by 4 bases and J by 2 bases, with 6 bases between the two germline ends. CDR3 sequence: CASSWIAYEQYF. The CDR3, as DNA: TGTGCCAGCAGCTGGATCGCCTACGAGCAGTACTTC.

The CDR3 region has the DNA TGTGCCTGGAGTGACGGGGAAGGGCAGTACTTC. It translates to CAWSDGEGQYF. The genes are TRBV30 and TRBJ2-7; a weak D match, TRBD2 (5 bases). V lost 1 base to trimming and J lost 9 bases, with 10 bases between them. This CDR3 region has 11 residues. The germline gives CDR1 GTSNPN, CDR2 SVGIG (reference sequence).